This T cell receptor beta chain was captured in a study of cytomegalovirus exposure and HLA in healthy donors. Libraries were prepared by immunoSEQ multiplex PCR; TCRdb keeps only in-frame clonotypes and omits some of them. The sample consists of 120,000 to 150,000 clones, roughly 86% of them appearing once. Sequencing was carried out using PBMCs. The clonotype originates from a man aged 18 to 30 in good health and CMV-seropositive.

CDR3 bases: TGTGCCAGCAGTGAAAATTCCGGGGTAAACACTGAAGCTTTCTTT. It codes for CASSENSGVNTEAFF. The chain uses TRBV2 and TRBJ1-1; no firm D call. CDR3 length: 15 amino acids. Germline loops: CDR1 SNHLY, CDR2 FYNNEI. Deletions cut 2 bases from V and 2 bases from J, with 12 bases between.